Sequencing of this TCR beta chain was carried out in a study of regulatory T cells in long-lasting Graves disease. Background on the study: Patients with new Graves' disease had used antithyroid drugs below 3 months.

As to this clonotype: Its matching antigen is unknown.

This CDR3 has 16 amino acids. CDR1 and CDR2 from the germline V gene are SGHTA and FQGNSA. V shed 0 bases, J shed 5 bases, and the junction held 6 bases outside the gene matches. Study observations and caveats: Shared public clonotypes totalled a few thousand in persistent patients, compared with around 930 in new patients.

Specified time point: newly diagnosed GD, antithyroid drugs for less than 3 months. RNA isolated from PBMCs was used to make the TCR library. Building of the TCR beta libraries involved iRepertoire HTBI primers and Arm-PCR of CDR3 regions. TCRdb analysed the multiplex PCR reads with MiXCR anew, one entry per CDR3 protein. Found here are around 460,000 distinct CDR3 sequences, 12% to 15% of them singletons; the top ten hold about a sixth. These data also featured in a second study, about T cells in Graves' hyperthyroidism and ophthalmopathy.

The sample here was peripheral blood mononuclear cells (PBMCs), taken at new diagnosis, from a patient treated with antithyroid drugs. The chain joins TRBV7-2 to TRBJ2-1; 8 nucleotides align to TRBD2. The sequence derives from a woman aged 45-60 years with Graves disease. CDR3 amino acids: CASSLAPLAAHNEQFF. The CDR3 DNA sequence: TGTGCCAGCAGCTTAGCTCCACTAGCGGCCCACAATGAGCAGTTCTTC.